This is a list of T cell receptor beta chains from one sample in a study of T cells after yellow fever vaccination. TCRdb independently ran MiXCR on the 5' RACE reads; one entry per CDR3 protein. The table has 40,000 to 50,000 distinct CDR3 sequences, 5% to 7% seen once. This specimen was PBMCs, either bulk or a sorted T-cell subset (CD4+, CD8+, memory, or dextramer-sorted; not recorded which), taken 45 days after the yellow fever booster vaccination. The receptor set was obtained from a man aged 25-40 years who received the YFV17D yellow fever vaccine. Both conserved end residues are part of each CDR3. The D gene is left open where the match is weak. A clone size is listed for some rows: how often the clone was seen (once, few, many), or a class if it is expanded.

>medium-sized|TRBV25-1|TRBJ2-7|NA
CASSQGYEQYF
TGTGCCAGCAGCCAGGGCTACGAGCAGTACTTC
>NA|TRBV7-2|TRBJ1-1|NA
CASSLRAGETEAFF
TGTGCCAGCAGCTTACGGGCAGGGGAGACTGAAGCTTTCTTT
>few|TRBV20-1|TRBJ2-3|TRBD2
CSADWTSGVTDTQYF
TGCAGTGCGGATTGGACTAGCGGGGTCACAGATACGCAGTATTTT
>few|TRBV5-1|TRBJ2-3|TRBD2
CASSLWGTSGSDTQYF
TGCGCCAGCAGCTTGTGGGGGACTAGCGGGTCAGATACGCAGTATTTT
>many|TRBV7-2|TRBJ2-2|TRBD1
CASSLGQGRAGELFF
TGTGCCAGCAGCTTAGGACAGGGGCGGGCCGGGGAGCTGTTTTTT
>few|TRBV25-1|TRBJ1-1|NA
CASVGGITEAFF
TGTGCCAGCGTAGGGGGTATAACTGAAGCTTTCTTT
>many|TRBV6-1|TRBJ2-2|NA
CATRVGSNTGELFF
TGTGCCACCCGGGTGGGATCTAACACCGGGGAGCTGTTTTTT
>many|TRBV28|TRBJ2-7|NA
CASRTLGYEQYF
TGTGCCAGCAGGACATTAGGGTACGAGCAGTACTTC
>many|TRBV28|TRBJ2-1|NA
CASSFLSGEKFF
TGTGCCAGCAGTTTTTTGTCTGGGGAGAAGTTCTTC
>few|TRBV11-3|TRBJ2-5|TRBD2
CASSPGGYRETQYF
TGTGCCAGCAGCCCCGGGGGGTACCGGGAGACCCAGTACTTC
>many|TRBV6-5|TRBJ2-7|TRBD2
CASSPQREGPEQYF
TGTGCCAGCAGCCCCCAGCGGGAGGGCCCCGAGCAGTACTTC
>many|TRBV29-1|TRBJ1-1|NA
CSVEGTITEAFF
TGCAGCGTTGAGGGGACAATCACTGAAGCTTTCTTT
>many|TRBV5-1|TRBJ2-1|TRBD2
CASSLVLAGVGNNEQFF
TGCGCCAGCAGCTTGGTTTTAGCGGGAGTCGGAAACAATGAGCAGTTCTTC